These 5 T cell receptor beta chains came from one sample sequenced in a study of cytomegalovirus exposure and HLA in healthy donors (TCRdb year 2017). The library was made by the immunoSEQ multiplex PCR assay. A mixture of 60 forward primers for TCR Vbeta segments and 13 reverse primers for TCR Jbeta segments was used in the multiplex PCR. The table comes from immuneACCESS by way of TCRdb, which keeps in-frame sequences with V and J called. Part of the clones is missing from these tables; in studies checked, under half for an unresolved V gene and the rest for unknown reasons. The sample records about 64,000 clones, about 80% of which are singletons. The ten largest make up about 8% of the sample. Source material: PBMCs. Receptors originate from a man younger than 35 in good health and CMV-seropositive.

The chain uses TRBV29-1 and TRBJ2-3, with TRBD1 identical over 7 bases. The V gene's germline CDR1 is SQVTM and CDR2 ANQGSEA. The CDR3 contains 13 residues. The ends lost 4 bases at V and 3 bases at J; junction bases unmatched: 4. CDR3 sequence (DNA): TGCAGCGTTGGCTTGGGACAGACAGATACGCAGTATTTT. This sequence encodes CSVGLGQTDTQYF.

The rearrangement uses TRBV2 and TRBJ1-1; 7 bases fit TRBD1. The CDR3 spans 12 residues. Per germline, CDR1 SNHLY and CDR2 FYNNEI. With 6 bases clipped from V and 9 bases from J, the junction kept 7 bases outside the gene matches. The CDR3, as DNA: TGTGCCAGCAGGCCGGAGGACAGGCAAGCTTTCTTT. It translates to CASRPEDRQAFF.

J is TRBJ1-5 and V is TRBV2; 9 nucleotides align to TRBD1. Trimming at V came to 6 bases and at J to 2 bases, leaving 2 bases not matched to a gene. The CDR3 has 14 residues. In germline, CDR1 is SNHLY, CDR2 FYNNEI. The chain's CDR3 is CASSRTGGNQPQHF. The DNA for the CDR3 is TGTGCCAGCAGCCGGACAGGGGGCAATCAGCCCCAGCATTTT.

The V and J genes are TRBV30 and TRBJ2-3; D is perhaps TRBD1 (6 bases). CDR1 is GTSNPN, CDR2 SVGIG, per germline (reference sequence). Trimming cost V 0 bases and J 5 bases, with 12 bases left between them. The CDR3 runs to 14 residues. CDR3 sequence reads: CAWSVGGVEDTQYF. CDR3 nucleotides: TGTGCCTGGAGTGTAGGGGGAGTAGAAGATACGCAGTATTTT.

This chain uses TRBV7-8 with TRBJ2-1; 14 bases are shared with TRBD2. The germline CDR1 and CDR2 sequences are SGHVS and FQNEAQ. Trimming removed 6 bases from V and 6 bases from J; junction bases left unmatched: 1. CDR3 length: 14 amino acids. The CDR3 nucleotides read TGTGCCAGCAGAGGACTAGCGGGGGGCAATGAGCAGTTCTTC. Amino acids: CASRGLAGGNEQFF.